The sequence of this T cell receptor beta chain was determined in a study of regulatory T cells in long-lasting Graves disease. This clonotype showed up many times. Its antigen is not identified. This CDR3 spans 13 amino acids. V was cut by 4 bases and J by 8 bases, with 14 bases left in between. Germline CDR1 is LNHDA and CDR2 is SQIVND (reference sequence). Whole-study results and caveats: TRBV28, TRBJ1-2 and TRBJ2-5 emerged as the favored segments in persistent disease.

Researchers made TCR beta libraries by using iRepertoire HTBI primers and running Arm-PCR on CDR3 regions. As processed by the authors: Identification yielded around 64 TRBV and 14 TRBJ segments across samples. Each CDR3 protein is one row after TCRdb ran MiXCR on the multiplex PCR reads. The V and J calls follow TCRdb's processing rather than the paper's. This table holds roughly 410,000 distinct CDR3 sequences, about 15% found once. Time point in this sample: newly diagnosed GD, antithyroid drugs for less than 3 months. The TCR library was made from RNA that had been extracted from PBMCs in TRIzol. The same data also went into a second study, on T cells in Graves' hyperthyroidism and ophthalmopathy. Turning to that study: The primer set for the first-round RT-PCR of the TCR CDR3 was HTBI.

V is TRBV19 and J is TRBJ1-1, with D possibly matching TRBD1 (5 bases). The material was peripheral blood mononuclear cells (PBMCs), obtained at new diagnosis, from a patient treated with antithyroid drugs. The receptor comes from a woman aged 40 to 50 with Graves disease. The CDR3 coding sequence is TGTGCCAGTAGTACCACAGGCTGGGGAGAAGCTTTCTTT. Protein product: CASSTTGWGEAFF.